This T cell receptor beta chain came from a study of blood T cell repertoires in COVID-19. The CDR3 length is 11 residues. The germline V gene encodes CDR1 SEHNR and CDR2 FQNEAQ (reference sequence). Trimming cost V 2 bases and J 11 bases, with 7 bases left between them. Profiled with immunoSEQ multiplex PCR; TCRdb holds only in-frame clones, not every one. The sample contains about 74,000 clones, 70% to 90% of which appear only once. V and J are TRBV7-9 and TRBJ2-1, with D unclear. The sequenced material came from peripheral blood. The source is a woman older than 75 with active or convalescent COVID-19. The CDR3: CASSLPMKQFF. The CDR3 DNA reads as TGTGCCAGCAGCTTACCTATGAAGCAGTTCTTC.